The source of this TCR beta chain is a study of T cells after yellow fever vaccination. Study-wide background: The fractions with low cell numbers were processed using SMART-Seq v4 Ultra Low Input.

Notes on this clonotype: Antigen unknown.

Overall study findings and caveats: Peak timing came faster in the weaker secondary response, day 5 versus 15.

Germline assignment: CDR1 SGHRS and CDR2 YFSETQ. Between the trimmed V and J ends, which lost 4 bases and 0 bases, there was a span of 8 bases. The CDR3 runs 15 residues. A process of 5'RACE template switching, which added a universal primer site and UMIs, was used to make TCR cDNA. TCRdb fed the 5' RACE reads into MiXCR, producing one record per CDR3 protein. The sample consists of a few hundred thousand distinct CDR3 sequences, 11% of them appearing once. The J gene is TRBJ2-6, the V gene TRBV5-1, with D unresolved. This TCR was sampled from a man between 18 and 29 years old who received the YFV17D yellow fever vaccine. Sample: PBMCs, taken on the day of the first yellow fever vaccination. CDR3 region: CASSIDGSGANVLTF. The CDR3, as DNA: TGCGCCAGCAGCATAGACGGCTCTGGGGCCAACGTCCTGACTTTC.